This T cell receptor (beta chain) was captured in a study of T cell clonality in common variable immunodeficiency. Points from the study as a whole: Reportedly, TCR beta sequences from common variable immunodeficiency showed fewer deletions and N-nucleotide insertions.

This clone has just a few counts. Its matching antigen is unknown. The read stops 3 residues short of the end of the CDR3; the missing end is completed from the germline J gene. The germline V gene encodes CDR1 GTSNPN and CDR2 SVGIG (reference sequence). The CDR3 length is 15 residues. V was pared by 8 bases and J by 2 bases, with 7 bases of the junction left unmatched. Produced via immunoSEQ multiplex PCR; TCRdb's table is partial and in-frame only. The table lists 15,000 to 20,000 clones, with no singletons. The V gene is TRBV30, the J gene TRBJ2-1, with 12 bases fitting TRBD2. Sequencing was done on a sample of peripheral blood mononuclear cells. This TCR derives from a human donor with common variable immunodeficiency. The CDR3 here is CAGFRTSGAYNEQFF. CDR3 bases read: TGTGCCGGCTTTAGGACTAGCGGGGCCTACAATGAG.